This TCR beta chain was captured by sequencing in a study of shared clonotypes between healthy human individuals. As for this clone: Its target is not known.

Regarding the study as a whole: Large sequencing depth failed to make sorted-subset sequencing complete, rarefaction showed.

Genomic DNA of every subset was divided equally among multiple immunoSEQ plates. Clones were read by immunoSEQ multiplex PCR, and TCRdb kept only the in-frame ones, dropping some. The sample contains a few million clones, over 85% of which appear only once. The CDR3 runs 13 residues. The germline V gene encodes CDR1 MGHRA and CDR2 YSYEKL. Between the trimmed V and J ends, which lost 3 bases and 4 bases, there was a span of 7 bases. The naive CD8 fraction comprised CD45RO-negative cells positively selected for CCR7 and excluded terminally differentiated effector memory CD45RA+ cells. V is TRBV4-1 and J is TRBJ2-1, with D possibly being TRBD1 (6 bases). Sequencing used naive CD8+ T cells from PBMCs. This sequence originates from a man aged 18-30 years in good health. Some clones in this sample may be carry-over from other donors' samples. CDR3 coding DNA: TGCGCCAGCAGCCACGGACAGTACAATGAGCAGTTCTTC. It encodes CASSHGQYNEQFF.